This T cell receptor beta chain was identified during a study of T-cell reconstitution after alpha-beta-depleted transplantation in children. Study-wide points: Several hundred expanded graft clones reportedly gave rise to the alpha-beta T cells present about two months after transplant. Diversity of TCRbeta at day 60 was high in some patients, arising from surviving recipient T cells and thymic progenitors. Newly made T cells mostly supplied T-cell counts and diversity one year after transplant.

In this sample, this clonotype turned up a few times. The antigen is unknown. Using unique molecular identifiers, the investigators prepared the TCRbeta library. TCRdb called the PCR reads again in MiXCR, with one record for every CDR3 protein. The sample holds some 120,000 distinct CDR3 sequences, 8.5% to 10% seen once. The sample in question was PBMCs, mostly from graft donor cells, obtained 180 days after TCRalphabeta/CD19-depleted stem cell transplant. The receptor was derived from a girl in the first two years of life who had a stem cell transplant for combined immunodeficiency, so the T cells may come from the graft donor.

The CDR3 sequence is CSVEEGGYEQYF. CDR3 DNA sequence: TGCAGCGTTGAGGAGGGGGGCTACGAGCAGTACTTC. The chain has TRBV29-1 and TRBJ2-7; perhaps D is TRBD1 or TRBD2 (6 bases each). Trimming cost V 3 bases and J 3 bases, with 9 bases left between them. The length of the CDR3 is 12 residues. The germline CDR1 and CDR2 sequences are SQVTM and ANQGSEA.